The text below deals with one T cell receptor beta chain. Profiling relied on immunoSEQ multiplex PCR, and the TCRdb table lists in-frame clones only, not all of them. There are about 170,000 clones in the sample; roughly 83% occur only once, and 4.4% lies in the top ten. These data come from a study of blood T cell repertoires in COVID-19. At the level of the study: The cDNA or gDNA used as material had been derived from T cells, B-cell-depleted T cells, or PBMCs.

V gave up 11 bases and J gave up 4 bases, with 11 bases separating them. Germline V lookup: CDR1 MNHEY, CDR2 SMNVEV (reference sequence). This CDR3 has 11 residues. Participants were placed into cohorts based on the clinical history they reported. All recovered Cohort 3 donors got two negative PCRs, got clearance, or saw symptom resolution. The chain carries TRBV27 and TRBJ1-2; weak D call: TRBD1 (6 bases). This TCR was recovered from a woman aged 50 to 60 who had recovered from COVID-19. The specimen was PBMCs or T cells enriched from blood (not recorded which). CDR3 region: CAGGRGYGYTF. In DNA form, the CDR3 reads TGTGCCGGGGGCAGGGGCTATGGCTACACCTTC.